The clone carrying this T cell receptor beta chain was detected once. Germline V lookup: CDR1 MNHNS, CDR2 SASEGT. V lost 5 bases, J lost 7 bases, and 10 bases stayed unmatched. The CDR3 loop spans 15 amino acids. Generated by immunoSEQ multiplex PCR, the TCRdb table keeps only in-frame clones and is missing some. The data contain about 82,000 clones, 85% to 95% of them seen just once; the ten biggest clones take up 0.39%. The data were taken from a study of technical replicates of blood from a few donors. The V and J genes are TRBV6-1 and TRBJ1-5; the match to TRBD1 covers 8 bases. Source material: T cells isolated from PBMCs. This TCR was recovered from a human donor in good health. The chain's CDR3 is CASSKTGATYQPQHF. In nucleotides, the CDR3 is TGTGCCAGCAGTAAGACAGGGGCTACATACCAGCCCCAGCATTTT.